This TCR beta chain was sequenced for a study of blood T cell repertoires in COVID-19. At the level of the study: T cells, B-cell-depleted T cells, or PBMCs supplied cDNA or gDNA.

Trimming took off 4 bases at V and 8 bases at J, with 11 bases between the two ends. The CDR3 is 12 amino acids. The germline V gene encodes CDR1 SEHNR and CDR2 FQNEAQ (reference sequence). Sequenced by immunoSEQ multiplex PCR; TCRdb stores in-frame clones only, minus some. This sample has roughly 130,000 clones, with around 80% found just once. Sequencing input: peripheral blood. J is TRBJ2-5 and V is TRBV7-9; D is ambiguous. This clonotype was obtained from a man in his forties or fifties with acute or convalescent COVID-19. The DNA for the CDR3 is TGTGCCAGCAGCTCCGATACAGCTACCCAGTACTTC. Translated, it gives CASSSDTATQYF.